The 25 T cell receptor beta chains listed next were all sequenced from one sample in a study of cytomegalovirus exposure and HLA in healthy donors. The PCR contained 60 Vbeta and 13 Jbeta primers. Assay: immunoSEQ multiplex PCR; the TCRdb copy retains only in-frame clones and omits some. The sample holds about 150,000 clones, roughly three quarters seen once. Sequenced: PBMCs. The receptor set was obtained from a woman aged 40 to 55 in good health and CMV-seropositive.

J is TRBJ1-4 and V is TRBV30; TRBD1 matches at 7 bases. The CDR3 runs 13 residues. V dropped 4 bases and J dropped 10; count of bases not matched to a gene: 9. CDR1 and CDR2 from the germline V gene are GTSNPN and SVGIG (reference sequence). In nucleotides, the CDR3 is TGTGCCTGGAACCGACAGGGTGCCGGAAAACTGTTTTTT. It translates to CAWNRQGAGKLFF.

The chain combines TRBV6-5 with TRBJ1-2; tentative D call: TRBD1 (6 bases). The CDR3 has 12 residues. Germline V lookup: CDR1 MNHEY, CDR2 SVGAGI. V was cut by 7 bases and J by 4 bases, with 10 bases left in between. As DNA, the CDR3 is TGTGCCAGCAAATCAGGGGCCTATGGCTACACCTTC. Protein sequence: CASKSGAYGYTF.

The rearrangement joins TRBV2 to TRBJ2-4; tentatively, D is TRBD1 (6 bases). V was clipped by 4 bases and J by 3 bases, with 13 bases between them. Germline-derived CDR1 and CDR2 are SNHLY and FYNNEI. CDR3 length equals 15 residues. CDR3 DNA sequence: TGTGCCAGCAGTGTGCAGGGGTTGGGCAAAAACATTCAGTACTTC. Amino acid sequence: CASSVQGLGKNIQYF.

The chain has TRBV6-5 and TRBJ1-2, with D uncertain. Trimming cost V 2 bases and J 8 bases, with 12 bases left between them. Germline V gene data show CDR1 as MNHEY and CDR2 as SVGAGI. This CDR3 has 13 amino acids. The CDR3 bases are TGTGCCAGCAGTTACGTTCGGGGTAGCGGCTACACCTTC. Amino acid sequence: CASSYVRGSGYTF.

The genes are TRBV28 and TRBJ1-1; D uncertain. This CDR3 contains 17 residues. V was cut by 7 bases and J by 3 bases, with 24 bases left in between. Germline V CDR1 and CDR2: MDHEN, SYDVKM. The CDR3 nucleotides read TGTGCCAGCACCTCCGTGCTACAGAGAAGCCGTGACACTGAAGCTTTCTTT. This gives the protein CASTSVLQRSRDTEAFF.

V usage is TRBV4-1 and J usage is TRBJ1-1; TRBD1 aligns across 9 bases. V trimming: 3 bases; J trimming: 3 bases; junction bases outside the gene matches: 11. The CDR3 consists of 17 residues. Germline CDR1 MGHRA, CDR2 YSYEKL. CDR3 protein: CASSHIPTGGEDTEAFF. As DNA, the CDR3 is TGCGCCAGCAGCCATATACCTACAGGGGGCGAAGACACTGAAGCTTTCTTT.

This chain links TRBV29-1 with TRBJ2-1; D is ambiguous. CDR1 is SQVTM and CDR2 is ANQGSEA in the germline V gene. The V and J ends lost 0 bases and 5 bases respectively, with 14 bases between them. The CDR3 spans 15 residues. CDR3 coding DNA: TGCAGCGTTGAAGATCAGGAAGTAGGTAACAATGAGCAGTTCTTC. Protein: CSVEDQEVGNNEQFF.

The chain combines TRBV6-5 with TRBJ2-7, with TRBD1 identical over 8 bases. This CDR3 is 14 amino acids long. Germline V lookup: CDR1 MNHEY, CDR2 SVGAGI. J lost 6 bases, V lost 7 bases, and 11 bases had no gene match. CDR3 sequence: CASTLRPGGGEQYF. As DNA, the CDR3 is TGTGCCAGCACCCTTCGCCCAGGGGGCGGCGAGCAGTACTTC.

The chain employs TRBV28 and TRBJ1-5; unclear D gene. CDR3 length equals 11 residues. Germline V gene lookup returns CDR1 MDHEN and CDR2 SYDVKM. V was clipped by 6 bases and J by 3 bases, with 3 bases between them. DNA of the CDR3: TGTGCCAGCAGCATCAATCAGCCCCAGCATTTT. Translating it yields CASSINQPQHF.

The chain combines TRBV6-1 with TRBJ1-2; 12 nucleotides line up with TRBD1. The CDR3 covers 15 residues. V lost 4 bases, J lost 2 bases, and 2 bases stayed unmatched. CDR1 is MNHNS and CDR2 is SASEGT in the germline V gene. CDR3 residues: CASSAGTGGNYGYTF. The DNA for the CDR3 is TGTGCCAGCAGTGCGGGGACAGGGGGCAACTATGGCTACACCTTC.

The rearrangement joins TRBV6-5 to TRBJ1-4; D not resolved. V lost 2 bases, J lost 4 bases, and 8 bases lay in between. The length of the CDR3 is 14 residues. Germline lookup yields CDR1 MNHEY and CDR2 SVGAGI. The CDR3 reads CASSYGQINEKLFF. CDR3 coding DNA: TGTGCCAGCAGTTACGGGCAGATTAATGAAAAACTGTTTTTT.

The CDR3, as DNA: TGTGCCATCAAGACAGGGTTGAGCACAGATACGCAGTATTTT. The encoded protein is CAIKTGLSTDTQYF. The chain recombines TRBV30 with TRBJ2-3; 7 bases match TRBD1. Per germline, CDR1 GTSNPN and CDR2 SVGIG (reference sequence). This CDR3 is built from 14 residues. The V segment lost 8 bases and the J segment 0 bases; nucleotides outside the gene matches: 8.

The V call is TRBV7-9, the J call TRBJ2-3; 9 bases are shared with TRBD2. Germline V gene data show CDR1 as SEHNR and CDR2 as FQNEAQ (reference sequence). CDR3 length: 15 amino acids. Trimming at V came to 2 bases and at J to 2 bases, leaving 2 bases not matched to a gene. This CDR3 reads CASSLTSGYTDTQYF. In DNA form, the CDR3 reads TGTGCCAGCAGCTTAACTAGCGGGTACACAGATACGCAGTATTTT.

This rearrangement joins TRBV27 to TRBJ1-2; a weak D match, TRBD1 (6 bases). This CDR3 region has 14 residues. The germline gives CDR1 MNHEY, CDR2 SMNVEV (reference sequence). Trimming took 6 bases from V and 7 from J, leaving 18 bases between them. CDR3 nucleotides: TGTGCCAGCAGGGGGTCGGGGGGGCGATTTGGCTACACCTTC. It codes for CASRGSGGRFGYTF.

To note about this clone: Germline and junction disagree at one end, which may indicate a read error. The chain joins TRBV2 to TRBJ1-4; 9 bases agree with TRBD1. The CDR3 spans 14 residues. The germline V gene has CDR1 SNHLY and CDR2 FYNNEI. The CDR3 nucleotides read TGTGCCAGCAGTGAATTGGGACAGGGAGAAGGTTGGGTTTTT. This sequence encodes CASSELGQGEGWVF.

The chain joins TRBV9 to TRBJ1-2, with TRBD1 identical over 9 bases. There are 13 residues in the CDR3. CDR1 is SGDLS, CDR2 YYNGEE, per germline. Losses at the gene ends were 0 bases for V and 7 bases for J; bases not matched to a gene: 1. CDR3 loop: CASSVGDRAGYTF. Here the CDR3 DNA reads TGTGCCAGCAGCGTAGGGGACAGGGCTGGCTACACCTTC.

The chain recombines TRBV6-6 with TRBJ1-1; 8 bases fit TRBD1. There are 13 residues in the CDR3. Losses at the gene ends were 4 bases for V and 6 bases for J; bases not matched to a gene: 4. In germline, CDR1 is MNHNY, CDR2 SVGAGI (reference sequence). CDR3 amino acids: CASSSQGAAEAFF. The CDR3 nucleotides are TGTGCCAGCAGTTCCCAGGGGGCGGCTGAAGCTTTCTTT.

The genes are TRBV6-1 and TRBJ2-3; TRBD1 matches 9 bases. Germline V gene lookup returns CDR1 MNHNS and CDR2 SASEGT. The CDR3 sequence is 16 residues long. V shed 4 bases and J 5 bases; nucleotides not matched to a gene: 10. In DNA form, the CDR3 reads TGTGCCAGCAGTGGTGCCGGGACAGGGATTAGAGATACGCAGTATTTT. This sequence encodes CASSGAGTGIRDTQYF.

The chain has TRBV28 and TRBJ2-7; 9 positions agree with TRBD1. Germline lookup yields CDR1 MDHEN and CDR2 SYDVKM. The CDR3 is made up of 16 amino acids. After removal of 3 bases from V and 5 bases from J, the junction contained 11 bases not matched to a gene. This CDR3 is CASSFALGTGTHEQYF. CDR3 bases: TGTGCCAGCAGTTTTGCCCTCGGGACAGGGACTCACGAGCAGTACTTC.

The gene calls are TRBV10-3 and TRBJ1-2; 7 positions match TRBD1. The CDR3 has 15 amino acids. Germline CDR1 ENHRY, CDR2 SYGVKD. V gave up 2 bases and J gave up 4 bases; unmatched junction bases: 7. The CDR3 is CAISEPRQGGYGYTF. The CDR3 nucleotides read TGTGCCATCAGTGAGCCCCGACAGGGAGGCTATGGCTACACCTTC.

This clone has only one observation. V usage is TRBV28 and J usage is TRBJ2-1; 9 bases are a match to TRBD1. The trim removed 6 bases at V and 6 bases at J, leaving 9 bases unmatched. Germline CDR1 MDHEN, CDR2 SYDVKM. CDR3 length equals 15 residues. CDR3 region: CASRAGTGSLNEQFF. The CDR3 bases are TGTGCCAGCAGGGCCGGGACAGGGTCACTCAATGAGCAGTTCTTC. Variable domain in full (rest from reference TRBV28 and TRBJ2-1): DVKVTQSSRYLVKRTGEKVFLECVQDMDHENMFWYRQDPGLGLRLIYFSYDVKMKEKGDIPEGYSVSREKKERFSLILESASTNQTSMYLCASRAGTGSLNEQFFGPGTRLTVL.

This chain uses TRBV5-1 with TRBJ2-4, with D maybe TRBD1 (5 bases). CDR3 length: 15 amino acids. Germline V gene sequence: CDR1 SGHRS, CDR2 YFSETQ. The V end lost 0 bases, the J end lost 8 bases, and 15 bases lay between the germline ends. The CDR3 loop reads CASSLASGPRDIQYF. CDR3 nucleotide sequence: TGCGCCAGCAGCTTGGCTTCGGGCCCCAGGGACATTCAGTACTTC.

The rearrangement joins TRBV28 to TRBJ2-7; 8 bases map to TRBD2. The CDR3 spans 15 residues. Germline V gives CDR1 MDHEN, CDR2 SYDVKM. J was trimmed by 0 bases and V by 7 bases; bases with no gene match: 8. The CDR3 DNA is TGTGCCAGCACCGGCAGCGGGGGCAGCTCCTACGAGCAGTACTTC. It codes for CASTGSGGSSYEQYF. The full variable domain, in which reference TRBV28 and TRBJ2-7 provide the parts outside the CDR3, is DVKVTQSSRYLVKRTGEKVFLECVQDMDHENMFWYRQDPGLGLRLIYFSYDVKMKEKGDIPEGYSVSREKKERFSLILESASTNQTSMYLCASTGSGGSSYEQYFGPGTRLTVT.

The CDR3 loop reads CASRFTSTYEQYF. Here the CDR3 DNA reads TGTGCAAGTCGCTTTACTAGCACCTACGAGCAGTACTTC. The gene calls are TRBV12-2 and TRBJ2-7; whether TRBD2, the table's D call, matches the DNA was not checked. TRBV12-2 is shown as a pseudogene. CDR3 length equals 13 residues.

J is TRBJ1-1 and V is TRBV6-5, with D tentatively TRBD1 (6 bases). This CDR3 has 13 amino acids. Germline CDR1 and CDR2: MNHEY and SVGAGI. Trimming shortened V by 2 bases and J by 7 bases, and 11 bases separated the two germline ends. The chain's CDR3 is CASSYLQGNEAFF. CDR3 nucleotide sequence: TGTGCCAGCAGTTACCTACAGGGTAATGAAGCTTTCTTT.